Reported below is one T cell receptor (beta chain). Its antigen is not yet known. Base qualities were left out, and no much larger clone turns up one base away. At the junction V is shortened by 5 bases and J by 4 bases; bases outside the gene matches: 7. The germline V gene supplies CDR1 SGHTA and CDR2 FQGNSA. Inclusive of the bounding cysteine and phenylalanine, the CDR3 is 14 residues long. The DNA shown is the 42-base CDR3, in frame from base 1. This entry belongs to a study of Ad26.COV2.S vaccination and SARS-CoV-2 variants (dated by TCRdb to 2020 to 2023). Background for the entire study: Vaccine-arm donors came from COV1001, a multicentre, randomized, double-blind, placebo-controlled phase I-IIa trial of Ad26.COV2.S in healthy adults. Ad26.COV2.S was administered intramuscularly at a dose of 5x10^10 or 1x10^11 viral particles, either as one shot or as two shots given 56 days apart. TCRbeta repertoire sequencing served as the tool for gauging how specific and how broad the SARS-CoV-2-reactive T cell receptors were following Ad26.COV2.S vaccination. A total of some 30 samples were included in the TCR-sequenced set, comprising 19 Ad26.COV2.S vaccine recipients, 5 placebo recipients and 8 SARS-CoV-2 convalescent individuals. Trial participants were randomized into five groups of five: low-dose or high-dose Ad26.COV2.S given once or twice, or placebo on both occasions. Investigators remained blinded to trial group allocation during experiments and outcome assessment.

The immunoSEQ Assay was used to sequence TCRbeta CDR3 regions. After extraction, genomic DNA underwent amplification by bias-controlled multiplex PCR, followed by high-throughput sequencing. Per the original workflow: To quantify the absolute abundance of each unique TCRbeta CDR3 region, sequences were collapsed and filtered. Usable DNA was measured by amplifying reference genes present in all nucleated cells, and TCRbeta template counts were normalized to that usable DNA to estimate T cell fraction. Repertoire TCRs were annotated as SARS-CoV-2-specific when V gene, CDR3 amino acid sequence and J gene were exactly matched to a known reactive TCR set. The reference SARS-CoV-2 TCR set was derived from MIRA and filtered for enrichment in COVID-19-positive ImmuneCODE repertoires, a step that removed public or cross-reactive TCRs. Based on the MIRA antigens, annotated TCRs were further analysed at the level of specific ORF or position within ORF. Breadth was defined as annotated unique rearrangements over total unique productive rearrangements; depth was the summed frequency of those rearrangements. Two-sided Wilcoxon rank-sum tests were used to compare TCR breadth between groups. Drawn from immuneACCESS, this table holds only the in-frame rearrangements with V and J called that TCRdb kept. Clones are partly lost; checked studies trace under half to an unresolved V gene and leave the rest unexplained. V and J calls and clone size are as listed in that table; D and trimming were resolved from the DNA. Here the sample has hundreds of thousands of clones; approximately 92% occur a single time. The top ten clones comprise more than 9% of the sample.

Sample treatment or condition, as interpreted from the label and publication: around 19 received Ad26.COV2.S at low or high dose, single or two shots; about 5 received placebo; per-sample allocation not given. For vaccine and placebo recipients, the sequenced repertoires came from samples collected on day 63 after the first injection. Cohort 1b enrolled about 25 adults aged 18-55 years at a single site in Boston, USA, between 29 July and 7 August 2020. Ad26.COV2.S was a replication-incompetent adenovirus type 26 vector expressing a prefusion-stabilized SARS-CoV-2 spike protein from the original Wuhan strain. Findings and caveats that apply to the study as a whole: Vaccine and placebo recipients had comparable non-spike TCR breadth, which fits with the vaccine containing only spike. Comparing responses between vaccine doses or regimens was not something the study was powered to do. Ad26.COV2.S recipients had higher spike-specific TCR breadth than placebo recipients (P = 0.0014). After vaccination, spike-specific CD8+ and CD4+ T cell responses were reported to show substantial breadth. It was noted by the authors that total T cell responses may have been underestimated by the TCR breadth and depth analyses.

The sequencing here drew on peripheral blood, taken in a trial of Ad26.COV2.S vaccine versus placebo. This sequence uses TRBV7-2 and TRBJ1-1, and 7 junction bases match TRBD1. This clonotype was obtained from a person aged 18 to 59 who received the Ad26.COV2.S COVID-19 vaccine or a placebo. The sequenced DNA: TGTGCCAGCAGCCCCATCGCAGGGGGCACTGAAGCTTTCTTT. Translated, this is CASSPIAGGTEAFF.